Given below is one T cell receptor beta chain in context. Antigen unknown. The data were obtained in a study of cytomegalovirus exposure and HLA in healthy donors. The CDR3 has 17 amino acids. Per germline, CDR1 SGHTA and CDR2 FQGNSA. V gave up 0 bases and J gave up 4 bases, with 18 bases separating them. Primers included in the PCR were 60 Vbeta and 13 Jbeta primers. The protocol was immunoSEQ multiplex PCR, while the TCRdb copy is restricted to in-frame clones and leaves out a portion. This sample has 140,000 to 150,000 clones; just under 75% occur once, and the top ten carry approximately 1.6%. Study-wide results and limits: Highly shared variants forming one cluster were likely a sequencing artifact. For most TCR beta V segments, an earlier analysis put the productive rate at about 87% or about 30% of the time.

This chain links TRBV7-2 with TRBJ1-1; the D gene is possibly TRBD1 (5 bases). Material for sequencing was PBMCs. This receptor was obtained from a woman under 30 in good health and CMV-seronegative. The DNA of the CDR3 is TGTGCCAGCAGCTTAGCGCGCCCAGGGCAAAGGAGCACTGAAGCTTTCTTT. This codes for CASSLARPGQRSTEAFF. The variable domain in full, completed from reference TRBV7-2 and TRBJ1-1, reads GAGVSQSPSNKVTEKGKDVELRCDPISGHTALYWYRQSLGQGLEFLIYFQGNSAPDKSGLPSDRFSAERTGGSVSTLTIQRTQQEDSAVYLCASSLARPGQRSTEAFFGQGTRLTVV.